The 2 T cell receptor beta chains below come from one sample, sequenced in a study of vaccination effects on CD4 cells after COVID-19. The culture ran for nine to eleven days, and then CD4+ T cells were isolated. These receptors have no identified antigens. Clones were read by immunoSEQ multiplex PCR, and TCRdb kept only the in-frame ones, dropping some. The sample includes fewer than 75,000 clones, roughly three quarters seen only once; the top ten take under 2.5%. Here the sequenced sample was CD4+ T cells from PBMCs cultured without peptide, taken before COVID-19 vaccination. The receptors were gathered from a human donor who received a COVID-19 vaccine.

The chain employs TRBV6-5 and TRBJ1-6; TRBD1 agrees at 9 bases. V dropped 6 bases and J dropped 10; count of bases not matched to a gene: 10. Germline CDR1 is MNHEY and CDR2 is SVGAGI. The CDR3 extends over 15 amino acids. CDR3 coding DNA: TGTGCCAGCAGGTTAACAGGGGGCGGGGAATCACCCCTCCACTTT. Protein product: CASRLTGGGESPLHF.

V is TRBV7-2 and J is TRBJ2-5, with TRBD2 identical over 14 bases. Germline V gene sequence: CDR1 SGHTA, CDR2 FQGNSA. The CDR3 length is 15 residues. V lost 7 bases and J lost 5; bases outside the gene matches: 6. CDR3 sequence (DNA): TGTGCCAGCAAGACTAGCGGGGGGGTGGCGGAGACCCAGTACTTC. Translating gives CASKTSGGVAETQYF.